These 9 T cell receptor beta chains came from one sample sequenced in a study of blood T cell repertoires in COVID-19. Method: immunoSEQ multiplex PCR; TCRdb's copy keeps in-frame clones and lacks some. The data hold fewer than 250,000 clones, with 80% to 90% observed a single time. Sequenced sample: PBMCs or T cells enriched from blood (not recorded which). Receptors originate from a woman aged 25 to 45 with acute COVID-19.

This chain's CDR3 is CAIGGGDQETQYF. The CDR3 nucleotides are TGTGCCATCGGGGGGGGAGACCAAGAGACCCAGTACTTC. This chain links TRBV10-3 with TRBJ2-5; 7 bases match TRBD2. CDR1 and CDR2 from the germline V gene are ENHRY and SYGVKD. The CDR3 runs 13 residues. Trimming at V came to 8 bases and at J to 0 bases, leaving 3 bases not matched to a gene.

The rearrangement uses TRBV19 and TRBJ2-1; D is unclear. This CDR3 spans 15 amino acids. The V and J ends lost 6 bases and 2 bases respectively, with 14 bases between them. Germline lookup yields CDR1 LNHDA and CDR2 SQIVND (reference sequence). The CDR3 is CASSDEQVAYNEQFF. CDR3 nucleotide sequence: TGTGCCAGTAGCGATGAGCAGGTAGCCTACAATGAGCAGTTCTTC. Complete variable domain (other parts from reference TRBV19 and TRBJ2-1): DGGITQSPKYLFRKEGQNVTLSCEQNLNHDAMYWYRQDPGQGLRLIYYSQIVNDFQKGDIAEGYSVSREKKESFPLTVTSAQKNPTAFYLCASSDEQVAYNEQFFGPGTRLTVL.

The genes are TRBV4-3 and TRBJ2-5; 8 bases agree with TRBD1. The ends lost 1 base at V and 5 bases at J; junction bases unmatched: 3. Germline CDR1 is LGHNA and CDR2 is YSLEER. The CDR3 is 14 residues long. The CDR3 here is CASSQGTGSETQYF. The CDR3 DNA follows: TGCGCCAGCAGCCAAGGGACAGGGAGTGAGACCCAGTACTTC.

The genes are TRBV29-1 and TRBJ1-2, with D possibly being TRBD1 (6 bases). The CDR3 runs to 13 residues. Per the germline V gene, CDR1 is SQVTM and CDR2 is ANQGSEA. Deletions cut 3 bases from V and 4 bases from J, with 12 bases between. CDR3 region: CSVEANRAYGYTF. CDR3 sequence (DNA): TGCAGCGTTGAGGCCAACAGGGCCTATGGCTACACCTTC. The variable domain in full, with the rest retrieved from reference TRBV29-1 and TRBJ1-2, is SAVISQKPSRDICQRGTSLTIQCQVDSQVTMMFWYRQQPGQSLTLIATANQGSEATYESGFVIDKFPISRPNLTFSTLTVSNMSPEDSSIYLCSVEANRAYGYTFGSGTRLTVV.

The J gene is TRBJ2-2, the V gene TRBV6-2 or TRBV6-3; D is ambiguous. Trimming left V 0 bases short and J 3 bases short, with 2 bases between. The CDR3 spans 13 residues. Germline values: CDR1 MNHEY, CDR2 SVGEGT. The DNA for the CDR3 is TGTGCCAGCAGTTACTCCTACACCGGGGAGCTGTTTTTT. Amino acids: CASSYSYTGELFF.

This clone appeared a single time. V and J are TRBV7-6 and TRBJ2-7, with 9 bases that match TRBD1. From germline, CDR1 is SGHVS and CDR2 FNYEAQ. Losses at the gene ends were 9 bases for V and 6 bases for J; bases not matched to a gene: 6. The CDR3 is 12 amino acids. The CDR3 coding sequence is TGTGCCAGTAGGGGGACAGGGAGCGAGCAGTACTTC. This encodes CASRGTGSEQYF.

This rearrangement joins TRBV30 to TRBJ2-3, with TRBD2 matching 10 bases. Germline CDR1 and CDR2: GTSNPN and SVGIG (reference sequence). This CDR3 region has 14 residues. The J segment lost 4 bases and the V segment lost 6 bases, leaving 7 bases of the junction unmatched. This CDR3 is CACPPSGGADTQYF. The CDR3 DNA is TGTGCCTGCCCCCCCAGCGGGGGGGCAGATACGCAGTATTTT. Full variable domain (outside the CDR3, taken from reference TRBV30 and TRBJ2-3): SQTIHQWPATLVQPVGSPLSLECTVEGTSNPNLYWYRQAAGRGLQLLFYSVGIGQISSEVPQNLSASRPQDRQFILSSKKLLLSDSGFYLCACPPSGGADTQYFGPGTRLTVL.

The genes are TRBV5-8 and TRBJ2-5, with 11 bases that match TRBD2. The trim removed 9 bases at V and 3 bases at J, leaving 10 bases unmatched. CDR1 SGHTS and CDR2 YDEGEE come from the germline V gene. The CDR3 spans 15 residues. CDR3 nucleotides: TGTGCCACCGCACTGGGACTAGCGGCGGAAGAGACCCAGTACTTC. The encoded protein is CATALGLAAEETQYF.

This chain connects TRBV7-9 to TRBJ2-2; TRBD1 is a possible D gene (5 bases). Trimming removed 5 bases at V and 5 bases at J, with 18 bases between. The germline CDR1 and CDR2 sequences are SEHNR and FQNEAQ (reference sequence). The length of the CDR3 is 16 residues. The CDR3, as DNA: TGTGCCAGCAGCATCCCCGAGCGACAGCGTACCGGGGAGCTGTTTTTT. Translating gives CASSIPERQRTGELFF.